The rows below give T cell receptor beta chains drawn from one sample of a study of shared clonotypes between healthy human individuals. Some clones are missing from TCRdb's copy, which holds only in-frame ones; the method was immunoSEQ multiplex PCR. The table shows fewer than 1 million clones, with 90% to 98% occurring only once. The material sequenced was naive CD8+ T cells sorted from blood. All receptors derive from a man aged 25 to 40 in good health. Each CDR3 is given with its conserved first and last residue.

j_call	cdr3_length	v_call	cdr3_aa
TRBJ2-1	14	TRBV14	CASSQHLAGGEQFF
TRBJ2-2	15	TRBV10-3	CAISEGDRRVGELFF
TRBJ2-7	18	TRBV11-2	CASSFSHGEGAGVNEQYF
TRBJ2-7	12	TRBV30	CAWSEGTYEQYF
TRBJ2-2	17	TRBV7-9	CASSLPRIGTNTGELFF
TRBJ2-1	14	TRBV6-1	CAIINSGTYLEQFF
TRBJ2-5	18	TRBV7-2	CASSPQLWREGRIETQYF
TRBJ2-7	14	TRBV5-5	CASSPRTGVYEQYF
TRBJ2-1	12	TRBV27	CASSLGLSEQFF
TRBJ1-1	12	TRBV29-1	CSAFGQGTEAFF
TRBJ2-5	13	TRBV27	CASRLTLQETQYF
TRBJ2-2	13	TRBV29-1	CGTTGVNTGELFF
TRBJ2-7	15	TRBV6-5	CASSSGTFSGYEQYF
TRBJ2-2	11	TRBV7-9	CASSFTGELFF
TRBJ2-7	14	TRBV5-6	CASSLAGSSYEQYF
TRBJ1-4	15	TRBV27	CASRVGQGPGEKLFF
TRBJ2-7	14	TRBV4-3	CASSSGQGTYEQYF
TRBJ2-1	13	TRBV19	CASPSGRAREQFF
TRBJ2-7	14	TRBV27	CASSPYYRLWEQYF
TRBJ1-3	17	TRBV10-3	CAISESWTGGEGNTIYF
TRBJ2-7	12	TRBV11-2	CASSSGGEEQYF
TRBJ2-5	17	TRBV4-3	CASSQDFPSGSGETQYF
TRBJ2-1	14	TRBV27	CASSLSTGYNEQFF
TRBJ2-1	12	TRBV27	CANLYPVNEQFF
TRBJ2-1	16	TRBV18	CASSRIPSHTYNEQFF
TRBJ2-3	15	TRBV7-9	CASSPGLLGLDTQYF
TRBJ1-4	15	TRBV7-9	CASSLAPTGDEKLFF
TRBJ2-6	18	TRBV14	CASSQVRDNPPGANVLTF
TRBJ2-5	19	TRBV5-1	CASSLAGTSGRGPKETQYF
TRBJ2-7	13	TRBV28	CASSPSSSYEQYF
TRBJ2-7	16	TRBV10-3	CAISDSRAHRMDEQYF
TRBJ2-7	16	TRBV7-9	CASSTYTGQSSYEQYF
TRBJ2-7	15	TRBV11-2	CASSLGLAEYYEQYF
TRBJ2-6	17	TRBV9	CASSGTGQGRGANVLTF
TRBJ1-2	13	TRBV27	CASTGQGDYGYTF